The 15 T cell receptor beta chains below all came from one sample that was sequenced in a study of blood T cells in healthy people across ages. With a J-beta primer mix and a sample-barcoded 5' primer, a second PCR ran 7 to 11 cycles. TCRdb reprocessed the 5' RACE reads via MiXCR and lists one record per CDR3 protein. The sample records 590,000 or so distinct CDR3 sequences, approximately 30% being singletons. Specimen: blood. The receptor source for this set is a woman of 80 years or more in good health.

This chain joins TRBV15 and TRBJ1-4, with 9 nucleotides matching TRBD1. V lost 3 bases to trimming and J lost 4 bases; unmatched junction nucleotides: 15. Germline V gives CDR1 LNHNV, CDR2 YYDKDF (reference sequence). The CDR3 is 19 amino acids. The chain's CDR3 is CATSREITGGVNLNEKLFF. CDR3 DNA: TGTGCCACCAGCAGGGAGATCACAGGGGGCGTCAACCTTAATGAAAAACTGTTTTTT.

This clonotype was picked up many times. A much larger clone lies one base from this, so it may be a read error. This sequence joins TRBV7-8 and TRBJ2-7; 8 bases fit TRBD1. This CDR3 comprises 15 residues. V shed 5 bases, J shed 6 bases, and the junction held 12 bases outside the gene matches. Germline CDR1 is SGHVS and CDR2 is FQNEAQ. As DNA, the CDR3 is TGTGCCAGCAGCCTACAGGGGGGTGCGGGGAGCGAGCAGTACTTC. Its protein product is CASSLQGGAGSEQYF.

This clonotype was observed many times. CDR3 amino acids: CASSPLGGETQYF. CDR3 nucleotides: TGTGCCAGCAGCCCGCTGGGGGGAGAGACCCAGTACTTC. The chain employs TRBV7-9 and TRBJ2-5; maybe TRBD2 (6 bases). Germline V lookup: CDR1 SEHNR, CDR2 FQNEAQ (reference sequence). Trimming removed 5 bases from V and 4 bases from J, with 11 bases in between. CDR3 length equals 13 residues.

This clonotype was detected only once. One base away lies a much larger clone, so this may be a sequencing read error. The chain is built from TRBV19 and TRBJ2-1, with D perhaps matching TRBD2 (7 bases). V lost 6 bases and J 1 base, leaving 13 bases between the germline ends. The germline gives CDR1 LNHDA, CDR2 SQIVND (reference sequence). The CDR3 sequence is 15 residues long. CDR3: CASRGRGASYNEQFF. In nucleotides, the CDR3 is TGTGCCAGTAGGGGTCGGGGGGCGTCCTACAATGAGCAGTTCTTC.

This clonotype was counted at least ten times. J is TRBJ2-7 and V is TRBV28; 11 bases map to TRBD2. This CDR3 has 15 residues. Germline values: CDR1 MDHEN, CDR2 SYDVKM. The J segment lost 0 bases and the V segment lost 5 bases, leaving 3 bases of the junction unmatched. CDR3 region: CASSPTSGGSYEQYF. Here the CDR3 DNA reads TGTGCCAGCAGTCCAACTAGCGGGGGCTCCTACGAGCAGTACTTC. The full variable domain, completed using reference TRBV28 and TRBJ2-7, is DVKVTQSSRYLVKRTGEKVFLECVQDMDHENMFWYRQDPGLGLRLIYFSYDVKMKEKGDIPEGYSVSREKKERFSLILESASTNQTSMYLCASSPTSGGSYEQYFGPGTRLTVT.

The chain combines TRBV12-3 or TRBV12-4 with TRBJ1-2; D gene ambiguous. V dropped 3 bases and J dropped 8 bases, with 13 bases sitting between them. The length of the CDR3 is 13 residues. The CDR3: CASSFGESGGYTF. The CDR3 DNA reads TGTGCCAGCAGTTTCGGGGAGTCGGGCGGCTACACCTTC.

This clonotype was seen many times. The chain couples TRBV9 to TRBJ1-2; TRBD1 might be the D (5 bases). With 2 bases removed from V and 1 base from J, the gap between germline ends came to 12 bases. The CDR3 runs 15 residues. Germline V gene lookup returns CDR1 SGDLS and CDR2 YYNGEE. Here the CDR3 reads CASSVDQGRNYGYTF. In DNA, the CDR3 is TGTGCCAGCAGCGTGGATCAGGGACGTAACTATGGCTACACCTTC.

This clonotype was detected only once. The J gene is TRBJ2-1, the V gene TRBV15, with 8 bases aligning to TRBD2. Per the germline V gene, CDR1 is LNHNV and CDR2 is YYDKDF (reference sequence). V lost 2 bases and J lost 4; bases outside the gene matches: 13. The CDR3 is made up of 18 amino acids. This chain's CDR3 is CATSRKIGLAGFYNEQFF. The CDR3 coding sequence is TGTGCCACCAGCAGAAAGATCGGATTAGCGGGGTTTTACAATGAGCAGTTCTTC.

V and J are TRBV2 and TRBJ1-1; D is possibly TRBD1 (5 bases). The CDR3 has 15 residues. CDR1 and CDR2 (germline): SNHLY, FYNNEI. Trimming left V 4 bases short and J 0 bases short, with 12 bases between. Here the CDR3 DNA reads TGTGCCAGCAGTGCCCTCACAGGCTTGAACACTGAAGCTTTCTTT. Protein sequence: CASSALTGLNTEAFF.

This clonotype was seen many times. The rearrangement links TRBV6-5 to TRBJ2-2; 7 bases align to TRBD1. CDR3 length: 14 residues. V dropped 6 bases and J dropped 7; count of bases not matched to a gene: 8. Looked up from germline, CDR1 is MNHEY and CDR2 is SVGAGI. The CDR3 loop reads CASSRRGGGGELFF. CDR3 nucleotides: TGTGCCAGCAGCCGAAGAGGGGGCGGCGGGGAGCTGTTTTTT.

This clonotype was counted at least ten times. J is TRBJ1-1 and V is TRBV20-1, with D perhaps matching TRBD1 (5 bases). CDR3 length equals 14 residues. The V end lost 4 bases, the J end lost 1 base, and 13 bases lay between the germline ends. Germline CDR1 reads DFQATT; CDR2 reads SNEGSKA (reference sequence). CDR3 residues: CSATHGTQNTEAFF. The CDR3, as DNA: TGCAGTGCTACCCACGGGACCCAGAACACTGAAGCTTTCTTT.

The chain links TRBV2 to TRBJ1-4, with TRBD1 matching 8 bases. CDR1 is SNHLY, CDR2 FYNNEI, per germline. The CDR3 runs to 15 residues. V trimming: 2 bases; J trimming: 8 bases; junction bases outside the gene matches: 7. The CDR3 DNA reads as TGTGCCAGCAGTGAATGGCAGGGGGCACGGGAAAAACTGTTTTTT. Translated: CASSEWQGAREKLFF. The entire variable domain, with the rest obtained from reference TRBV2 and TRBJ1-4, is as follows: EPEVTQTPSHQVTQMGQEVILRCVPISNHLYFYWYRQILGQKVEFLVSFYNNEISEKSEIFDDQFSVERPDGSNFTLKIRSTKLEDSAMYFCASSEWQGAREKLFFGSGTQLSVL.

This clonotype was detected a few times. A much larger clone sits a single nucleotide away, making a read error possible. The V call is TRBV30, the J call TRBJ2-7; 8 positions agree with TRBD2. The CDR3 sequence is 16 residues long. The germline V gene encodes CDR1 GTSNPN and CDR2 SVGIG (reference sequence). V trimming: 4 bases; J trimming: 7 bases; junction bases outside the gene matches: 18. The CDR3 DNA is TGTGCCTGGACTCGCGTTTTTGGCGGGGGGACCAATGAGCAGTACTTC. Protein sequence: CAWTRVFGGGTNEQYF.

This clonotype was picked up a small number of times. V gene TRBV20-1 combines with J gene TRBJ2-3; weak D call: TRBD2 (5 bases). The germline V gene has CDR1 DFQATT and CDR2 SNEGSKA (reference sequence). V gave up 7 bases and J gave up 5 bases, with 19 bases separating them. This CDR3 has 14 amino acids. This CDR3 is CSVRYRRGQDTQYF. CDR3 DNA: TGCAGTGTAAGGTACCGACGGGGTCAAGATACGCAGTATTTT.

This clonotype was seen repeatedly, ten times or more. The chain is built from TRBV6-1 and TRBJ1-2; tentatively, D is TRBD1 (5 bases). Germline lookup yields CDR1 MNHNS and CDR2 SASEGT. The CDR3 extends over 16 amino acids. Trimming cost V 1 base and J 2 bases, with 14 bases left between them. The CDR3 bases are TGTGCCAGCAGTGAAGGTCCGGGACGGACCAACTATGGCTACACCTTC. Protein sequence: CASSEGPGRTNYGYTF.